These T cell receptor beta chains were read from a single sample in a study of blood T cell repertoires in COVID-19. Clones were read by immunoSEQ multiplex PCR, and TCRdb kept only the in-frame ones, dropping some. The sample consists of approximately 130,000 clones, more than 80% of them appearing once. What was sequenced was peripheral blood. The receptor set was obtained from a human donor in a cohort sampled during active COVID-19. CDR3s include the opening cysteine and the closing phenylalanine or tryptophan. Each record gives: D gene, V gene, clone size, J gene, CDR3 DNA, CDR3 protein. The D gene is left open where the match is weak. A clone size is listed for some rows: how often the clone was seen (once, few, many), or a class if it is expanded.

.	TRBV19	.	TRBJ2-3	TGTGCCAGTAGTATGGCAGGGATCCCAGATACGCAGTATTTT	CASSMAGIPDTQYF
TRBD1	TRBV19	few	TRBJ1-1	TGTGCCAGTACACAAGCTGACAGGGAGAACACTGAAGCTTTCTTT	CASTQADRENTEAFF
.	TRBV6-2/TRBV6-3	.	TRBJ1-6	TGTGCCAGCAGCGCAGGGAAGAGCTCCTATAATTCACCCCTCCACTTT	CASSAGKSSYNSPLHF
.	TRBV19	.	TRBJ1-2	TGTGCCAGTAGTATAGTTGTCCAGGCCGACCCCTATGGCTACACCTTC	CASSIVVQADPYGYTF
.	TRBV10-3	few	TRBJ1-1	TGTGCCATCAGTGAGTCCCGGGATAACACTGAAGCTTTCTTT	CAISESRDNTEAFF
.	TRBV6-5	.	TRBJ1-3	TGTGCCAGCAGTCGGAAGACAGGCTTGGGAAACACCATATATTTT	CASSRKTGLGNTIYF
.	TRBV6-1	.	TRBJ1-2	TGTGCCAGCAGTGAGGCTGAAAGGGGCAGAGGCTACACCTTC	CASSEAERGRGYTF
TRBD1	TRBV5-4	.	TRBJ1-1	TGTGCCAGCAGCCAGGTTAGGGGGACAGCAGAAGCTTTCTTT	CASSQVRGTAEAFF
TRBD2	TRBV2	.	TRBJ2-7	TGTGCCAGCAGTCCGGGGGGTAAGCAGTACTTC	CASSPGGKQYF
.	TRBV5-4	.	TRBJ1-1	TGTGCCAGCAGCTTGGGCAGGAACACTGAAGCTTTCTTT	CASSLGRNTEAFF
.	TRBV5-4	.	TRBJ1-2	TGTGCCAGCAGCTTAGGGGGTGGTGGCTACACCTTC	CASSLGGGGYTF
TRBD1	TRBV24-1	.	TRBJ1-2	TGTGCCACCAGTGACACTGGACAGGGGATCTATGGCTACACCTTC	CATSDTGQGIYGYTF
.	TRBV6-4	.	TRBJ1-1	TGTGCCAGCAGTGACCCGGGACAATACTCCACTGAAGCTTTCTTT	CASSDPGQYSTEAFF
TRBD1	TRBV5-5	.	TRBJ2-3	TGTGCCAGCAGCCCAATCTGGACAGGGTGGGGGACAGATACGCAGTATTTT	CASSPIWTGWGTDTQYF
.	TRBV30	.	TRBJ1-2	TGTGCCGCGGATAGGCTCTATGGCTACACCTTC	CAADRLYGYTF
TRBD1	TRBV2	many	TRBJ1-3	TGTGCCAGCAGGCTAACCCAGGGGGCAGGAAACACCATATATTTT	CASRLTQGAGNTIYF
TRBD1	TRBV4-3	once	TRBJ2-7	TGCGCCAGCAGCCAGGGCCGGGACAGGGACTACGAGCAGTACTTC	CASSQGRDRDYEQYF
TRBD1	TRBV6-2/TRBV6-3	.	TRBJ1-1	TGTGCCAGCAGTTCCCCCGGGAGGGGGCTGAACACTGAAGCTTTCTTT	CASSSPGRGLNTEAFF
.	TRBV9	.	TRBJ1-3	TGTGCCAGCAGCGTAGGCAGCCAGGGTTCCTCTGGAAACACCATATATTTT	CASSVGSQGSSGNTIYF
.	TRBV29-1	.	TRBJ1-2	TGCAGCGTTCAGTCAGCTAACTATGGCTACACCTTC	CSVQSANYGYTF
TRBD1	TRBV29-1	.	TRBJ2-3	TGCAGCGTTGATCCAGGGGGCCCCGATACGCAGTATTTT	CSVDPGGPDTQYF
TRBD1	TRBV6-4	once	TRBJ1-1	TGTGCCAGCAGTCAACACAGGGGCACTGAAGCTTTCTTT	CASSQHRGTEAFF
TRBD2	TRBV3-1/TRBV3-2	.	TRBJ2-2	TGTGCCAGCAGCCAATGGGCTAGCGGTATAACCGGGGAGCTGTTTTTT	CASSQWASGITGELFF
TRBD2	TRBV24-1	.	TRBJ2-1	TGTGCCACCAGTGATCCTAGCGGGAGTTGGGCAAATGAGCAGTTCTTC	CATSDPSGSWANEQFF
.	TRBV4-3	.	TRBJ1-4	TGCGCCAGCAGCCAAGGACACGGGATCCCGGGGGAAAAACTGTTTTTT	CASSQGHGIPGEKLFF
.	TRBV6-6	.	TRBJ2-5	TGTGCCAGCAGCCTACAGGGGAGGGAGACCCAGTACTTC	CASSLQGRETQYF
.	TRBV30	few	TRBJ1-6	TGTGCCTGGAGTCCGGGGTCACCCCTCCACTTT	CAWSPGSPLHF
.	TRBV6-5	.	TRBJ1-3	TGTGCCAGCAGTTCACAACAGGGCCGTGGAAACACCATATATTTT	CASSSQQGRGNTIYF
.	TRBV30	once	TRBJ2-1	TGTGCCGGAAGGGGGGGGGCCTCCTACAATGAGCAGTTCTTC	CAGRGGASYNEQFF
.	TRBV5-1	.	TRBJ1-4	TGCGCCAGCAGCTTGAGCCCTACGGGGGGAGAACTGTTTTTT	CASSLSPTGGELFF
.	TRBV14	.	TRBJ2-1	TGTGCCAGCAGCCAAAGGGGAGGTTACAATGAGCAGTTCTTC	CASSQRGGYNEQFF
TRBD1	TRBV4-3	few	TRBJ1-6	TGCGCCAGCAGCCAGGAAGGGACAGATAATTCACCCCTCCACTTT	CASSQEGTDNSPLHF
.	TRBV6-6	.	TRBJ2-6	TGTGCCAGCAGTTCCTTTTCCTCTGGGGCCAACGTCCTGACTTTC	CASSSFSSGANVLTF
TRBD2	TRBV7-2	.	TRBJ2-1	TGTGCCAGCAGCTCCTGGACTAGTAACAATGAGCAGTTCTTC	CASSSWTSNNEQFF